This entry describes one TCR beta chain. Its antigen is unknown. A read error is possible here, since a much larger clone lies one base away. Diagnosis relied on clinical symptoms, serum thyroxine, TRAb, thyroid ultrasound and orbital computed tomography. Researchers took RNA transcripts and amplified TCR beta CDR3 regions from them. RT-PCR with HTBI primers came first, then second-round multiplex PCR. TCRdb redid the calling of the multiplex PCR reads with MiXCR, one entry per CDR3 protein. The table shows about 1.1 million distinct CDR3 sequences, with about two fifths occurring only once. The sample originates from a study of Graves' ophthalmopathy and Graves' hyperthyroidism. Study-level background: The authors defined stable hyperthyroidism as no ophthalmopathy within 18 months of follow-up. Whole-study results and caveats: Blood also carried most expanded thyroid clonotypes exceeding 0.001 frequency. Ophthalmopathy cases were distinguished from stable hyperthyroidism by a 13-signature model, reaching approximately 87% sensitivity and around 81% specificity.

V lost 5 bases and J lost 2; bases outside the gene matches: 18. The CDR3 runs to 18 residues. Germline V gene sequence: CDR1 SGHTA, CDR2 FQGNSA. This rearrangement joins TRBV7-2 to TRBJ2-7; 7 bases are shared with TRBD2. The receptor's source is an adult man with Graves' hyperthyroidism. The sequencing sample was made of peripheral blood or thyroid tissue (not recorded which). As DNA, the CDR3 is TGTGCCAGCAGCCCCAGCCCATCCCCTAGCGGAGGCACCTACGAGCAGTACTTC. As protein: CASSPSPSPSGGTYEQYF.